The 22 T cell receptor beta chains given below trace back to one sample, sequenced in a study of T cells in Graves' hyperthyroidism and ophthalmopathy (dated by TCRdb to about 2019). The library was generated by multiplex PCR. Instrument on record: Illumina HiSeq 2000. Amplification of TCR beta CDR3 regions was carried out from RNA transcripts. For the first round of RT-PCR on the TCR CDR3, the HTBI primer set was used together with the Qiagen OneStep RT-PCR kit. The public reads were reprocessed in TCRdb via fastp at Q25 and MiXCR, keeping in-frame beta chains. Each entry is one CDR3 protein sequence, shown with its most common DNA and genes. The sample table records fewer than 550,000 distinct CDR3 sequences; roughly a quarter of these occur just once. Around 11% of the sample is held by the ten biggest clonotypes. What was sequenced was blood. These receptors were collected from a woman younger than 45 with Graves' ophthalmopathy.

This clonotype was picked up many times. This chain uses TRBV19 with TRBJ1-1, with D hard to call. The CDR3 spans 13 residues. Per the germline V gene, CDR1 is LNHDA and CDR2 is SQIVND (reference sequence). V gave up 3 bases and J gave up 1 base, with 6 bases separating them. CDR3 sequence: CASSIEGNTEAFF. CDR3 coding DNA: TGTGCCAGTAGTATCGAAGGGAACACTGAAGCTTTCTTT.

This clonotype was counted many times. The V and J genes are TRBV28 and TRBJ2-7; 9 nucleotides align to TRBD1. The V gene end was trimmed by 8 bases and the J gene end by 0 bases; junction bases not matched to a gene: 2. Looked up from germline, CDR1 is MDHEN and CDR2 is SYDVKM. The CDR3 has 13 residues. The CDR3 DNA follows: TGTGCCAGCGGGACAGGGCTCTCCTACGAGCAGTACTTC. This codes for CASGTGLSYEQYF.

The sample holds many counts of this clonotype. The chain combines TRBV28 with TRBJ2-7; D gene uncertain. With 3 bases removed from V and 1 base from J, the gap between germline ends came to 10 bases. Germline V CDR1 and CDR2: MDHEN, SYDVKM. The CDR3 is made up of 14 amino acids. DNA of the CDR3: TGTGCCAGCAGTTTGTTCTTACTTTCCTACGAGCAGTACTTC. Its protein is CASSLFLLSYEQYF.

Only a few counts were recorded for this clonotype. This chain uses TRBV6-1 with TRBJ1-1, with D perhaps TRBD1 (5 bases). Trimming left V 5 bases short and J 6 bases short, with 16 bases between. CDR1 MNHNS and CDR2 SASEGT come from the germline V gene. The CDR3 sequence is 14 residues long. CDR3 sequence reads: CASSRKGARAEAFF. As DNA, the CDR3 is TGTGCCAGCAGTCGCAAAGGGGCGAGGGCTGAAGCTTTCTTT.

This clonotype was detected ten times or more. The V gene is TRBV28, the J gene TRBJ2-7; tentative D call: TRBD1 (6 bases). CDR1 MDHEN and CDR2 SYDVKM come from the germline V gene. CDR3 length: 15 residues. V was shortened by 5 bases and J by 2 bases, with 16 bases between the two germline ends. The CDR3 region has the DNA TGTGCCAGCAGTACGGGACACACGGTGGCCTACGAGCAGTACTTC. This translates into CASSTGHTVAYEQYF.

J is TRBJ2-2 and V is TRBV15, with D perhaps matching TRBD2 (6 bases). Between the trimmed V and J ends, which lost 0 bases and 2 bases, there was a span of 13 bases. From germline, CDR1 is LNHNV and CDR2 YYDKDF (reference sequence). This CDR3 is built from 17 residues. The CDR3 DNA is TGTGCCACCAGCAGAGATAGAGGTAGCGGAAACACCGGGGAGCTGTTTTTT. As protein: CATSRDRGSGNTGELFF.

In DNA, the CDR3 is TGTGCCACCAGCAGAGGTTCGGTCGGTAGTTTGTACGAGCAGTACTTC. It codes for CATSRGSVGSLYEQYF. The rearrangement joins TRBV15 to TRBJ2-7; no definite D call. V was trimmed by 1 base and J by 4 bases, leaving 17 bases between them. The CDR3 contains 16 residues. From germline, CDR1 is LNHNV and CDR2 YYDKDF (reference sequence).

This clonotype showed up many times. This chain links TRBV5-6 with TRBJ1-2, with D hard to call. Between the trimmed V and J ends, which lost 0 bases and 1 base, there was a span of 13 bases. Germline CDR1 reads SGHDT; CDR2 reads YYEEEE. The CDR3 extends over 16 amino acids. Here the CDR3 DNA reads TGTGCCAGCAGCTTGGACCCCTGGTCAGATAACTATGGCTACACCTTC. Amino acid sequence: CASSLDPWSDNYGYTF. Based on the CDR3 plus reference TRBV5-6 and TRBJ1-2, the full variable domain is DAGVTQSPTHLIKTRGQQVTLRCSPKSGHDTVSWYQQALGQGPQFIFQYYEEEERQRGNFPDRFSGHQFPNYSSELNVNALLLGDSALYLCASSLDPWSDNYGYTFGSGTRLTVV.

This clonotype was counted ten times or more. This chain's CDR3 is CASSPLVQNTGELFF. As DNA, the CDR3 is TGTGCCAGCAGCCCCTTGGTCCAGAACACCGGGGAGCTGTTTTTT. The chain has TRBV9 and TRBJ2-2; D unclear. Trimming pared 4 bases from V and 1 base from J, leaving 11 bases between. The germline V gene has CDR1 SGDLS and CDR2 YYNGEE. This CDR3 is built from 15 residues.

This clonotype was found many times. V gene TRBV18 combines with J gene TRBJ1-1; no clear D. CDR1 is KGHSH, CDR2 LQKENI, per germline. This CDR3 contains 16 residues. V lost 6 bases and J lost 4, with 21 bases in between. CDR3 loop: CASSVESGQAGTEAFF. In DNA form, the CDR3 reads TGTGCCAGCTCGGTGGAATCGGGTCAAGCAGGCACTGAAGCTTTCTTT.

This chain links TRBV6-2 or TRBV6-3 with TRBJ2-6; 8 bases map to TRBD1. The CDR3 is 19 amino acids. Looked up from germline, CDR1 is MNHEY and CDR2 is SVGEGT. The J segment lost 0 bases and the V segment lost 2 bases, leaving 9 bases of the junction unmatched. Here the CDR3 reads CASSYLQGAPFSGANVLTF. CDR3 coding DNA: TGTGCCAGCAGTTACCTGCAGGGGGCCCCTTTCTCTGGGGCCAACGTCCTGACTTTC.

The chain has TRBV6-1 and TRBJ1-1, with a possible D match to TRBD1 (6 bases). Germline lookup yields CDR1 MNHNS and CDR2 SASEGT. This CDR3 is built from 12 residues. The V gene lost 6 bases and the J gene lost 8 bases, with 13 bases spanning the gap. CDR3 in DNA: TGTGCCAGCAGCTTTCTAGGGGGGGAAGCTTTCTTT. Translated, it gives CASSFLGGEAFF.

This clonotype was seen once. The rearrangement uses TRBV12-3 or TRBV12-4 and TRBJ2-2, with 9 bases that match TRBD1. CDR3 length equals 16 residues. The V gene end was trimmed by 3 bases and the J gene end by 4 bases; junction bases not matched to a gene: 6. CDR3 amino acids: CASSFRSTGGTGELFF. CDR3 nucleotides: TGTGCCAGCAGTTTCAGATCGACAGGGGGCACCGGGGAGCTGTTTTTT.

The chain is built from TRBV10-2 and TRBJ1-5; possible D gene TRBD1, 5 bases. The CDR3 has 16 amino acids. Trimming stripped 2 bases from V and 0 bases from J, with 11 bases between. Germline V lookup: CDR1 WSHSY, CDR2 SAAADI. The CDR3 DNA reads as TGCGCCAGCAGTGAGGGTGGGGGGAATAGCAATCAGCCCCAGCATTTT. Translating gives CASSEGGGNSNQPQHF.

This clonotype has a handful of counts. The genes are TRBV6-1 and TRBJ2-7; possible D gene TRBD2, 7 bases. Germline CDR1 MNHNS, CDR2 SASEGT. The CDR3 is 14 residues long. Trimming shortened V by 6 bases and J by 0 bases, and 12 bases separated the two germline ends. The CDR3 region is CASSGGHISYEQYF. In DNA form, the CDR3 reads TGTGCCAGCAGCGGGGGGCACATCTCCTACGAGCAGTACTTC.

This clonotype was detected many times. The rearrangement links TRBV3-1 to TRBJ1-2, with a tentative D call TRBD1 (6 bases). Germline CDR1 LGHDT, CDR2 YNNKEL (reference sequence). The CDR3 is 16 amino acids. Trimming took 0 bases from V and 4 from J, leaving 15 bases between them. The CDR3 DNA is TGTGCCAGCAGCCAAGATCTGCGGGGGGCAAGCTATGGCTACACCTTC. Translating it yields CASSQDLRGASYGYTF.

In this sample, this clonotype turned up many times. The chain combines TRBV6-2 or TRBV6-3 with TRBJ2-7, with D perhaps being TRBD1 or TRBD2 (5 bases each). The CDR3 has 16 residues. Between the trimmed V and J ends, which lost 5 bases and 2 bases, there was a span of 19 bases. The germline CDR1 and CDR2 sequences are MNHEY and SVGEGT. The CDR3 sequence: CASSRLAGTEAYEQYF. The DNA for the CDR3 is TGTGCCAGCAGTCGCCTAGCCGGGACCGAAGCCTACGAGCAGTACTTC.

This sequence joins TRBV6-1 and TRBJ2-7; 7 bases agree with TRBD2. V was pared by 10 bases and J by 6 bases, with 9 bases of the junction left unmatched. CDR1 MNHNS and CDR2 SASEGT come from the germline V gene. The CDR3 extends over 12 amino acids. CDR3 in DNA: TGTGCCACCAGGGAGGGACCGGGCGAGCAGTACTTC. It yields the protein CATREGPGEQYF.

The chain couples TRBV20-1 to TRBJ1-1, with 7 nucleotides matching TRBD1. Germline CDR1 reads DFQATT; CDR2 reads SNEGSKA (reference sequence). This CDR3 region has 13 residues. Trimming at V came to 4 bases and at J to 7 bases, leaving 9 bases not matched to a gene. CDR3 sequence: CSATDREEVEAFF. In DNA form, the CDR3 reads TGCAGTGCTACTGACAGGGAAGAGGTTGAAGCTTTCTTT.

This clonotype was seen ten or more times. The CDR3 region is CSVEQGTGNTIYF. Written as DNA, the CDR3 is TGCAGCGTTGAACAGGGGACTGGAAACACCATATATTTT. This chain links TRBV29-1 with TRBJ1-3; possibly TRBD1 for D (6 bases). The CDR3 is 13 amino acids. Per germline, CDR1 SQVTM and CDR2 ANQGSEA. V gave up 2 bases and J gave up 2 bases, with 7 bases separating them.

The chain's CDR3 is CATDRVPEAFF. The CDR3 nucleotides are TGTGCCACTGACAGGGTCCCTGAAGCTTTCTTT. V and J are TRBV28 and TRBJ1-1, with 7 nucleotides matching TRBD1. Per the germline V gene, CDR1 is MDHEN and CDR2 is SYDVKM. The CDR3 loop spans 11 amino acids. The V gene end was trimmed by 10 bases and the J gene end by 6 bases; junction bases not matched to a gene: 5.

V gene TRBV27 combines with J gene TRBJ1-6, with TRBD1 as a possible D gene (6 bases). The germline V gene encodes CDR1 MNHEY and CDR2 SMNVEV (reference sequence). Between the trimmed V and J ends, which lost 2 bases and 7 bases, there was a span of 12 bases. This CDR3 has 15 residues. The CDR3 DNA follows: TGTGCCAGCAGTTTAGGGACAACCAAGAATTCACCCCTCCACTTT. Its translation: CASSLGTTKNSPLHF.